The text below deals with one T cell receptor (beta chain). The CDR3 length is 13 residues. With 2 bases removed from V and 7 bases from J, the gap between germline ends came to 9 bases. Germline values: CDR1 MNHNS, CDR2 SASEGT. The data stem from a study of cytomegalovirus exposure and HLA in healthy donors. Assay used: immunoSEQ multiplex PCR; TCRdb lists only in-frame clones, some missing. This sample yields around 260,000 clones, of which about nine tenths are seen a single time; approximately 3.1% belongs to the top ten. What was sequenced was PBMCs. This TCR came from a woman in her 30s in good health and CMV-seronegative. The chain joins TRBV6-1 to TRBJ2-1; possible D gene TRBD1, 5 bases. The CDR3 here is CASSESQGNEQFF. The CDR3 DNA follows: TGTGCCAGCAGTGAATCCCAGGGTAATGAGCAGTTCTTC.